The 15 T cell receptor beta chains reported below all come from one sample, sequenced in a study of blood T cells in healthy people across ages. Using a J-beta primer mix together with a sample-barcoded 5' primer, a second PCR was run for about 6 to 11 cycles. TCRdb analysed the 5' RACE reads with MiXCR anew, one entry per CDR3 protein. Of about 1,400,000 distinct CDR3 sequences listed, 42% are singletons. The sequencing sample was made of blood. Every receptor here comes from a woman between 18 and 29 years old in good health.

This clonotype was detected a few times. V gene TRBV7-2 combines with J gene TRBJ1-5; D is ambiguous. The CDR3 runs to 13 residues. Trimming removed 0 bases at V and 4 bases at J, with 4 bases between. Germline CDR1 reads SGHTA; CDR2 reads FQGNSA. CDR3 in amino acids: CASSLAVNQPQHF. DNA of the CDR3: TGTGCCAGCAGCTTAGCTGTAAATCAGCCCCAGCATTTT. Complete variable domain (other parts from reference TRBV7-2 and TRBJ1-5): GAGVSQSPSNKVTEKGKDVELRCDPISGHTALYWYRQSLGQGLEFLIYFQGNSAPDKSGLPSDRFSAERTGGSVSTLTIQRTQQEDSAVYLCASSLAVNQPQHFGDGTRLSIL.

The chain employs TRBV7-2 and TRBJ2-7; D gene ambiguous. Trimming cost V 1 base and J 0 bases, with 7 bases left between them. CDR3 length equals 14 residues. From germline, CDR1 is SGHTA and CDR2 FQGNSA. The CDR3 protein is CASSLDCSSYEQYF. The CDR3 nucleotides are TGTGCCAGCAGCTTAGATTGTAGCTCCTACGAGCAGTACTTC.

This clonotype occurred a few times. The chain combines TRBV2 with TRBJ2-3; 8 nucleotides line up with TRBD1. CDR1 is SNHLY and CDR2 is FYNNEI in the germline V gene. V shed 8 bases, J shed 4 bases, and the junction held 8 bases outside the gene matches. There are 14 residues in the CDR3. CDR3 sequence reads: CASGRTGFSDTQYF. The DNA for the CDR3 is TGTGCCAGCGGACGGACAGGGTTTTCAGATACGCAGTATTTT.

CDR3: CASSQIDGMDAGETQYF. CDR3 DNA: TGTGCCAGCAGCCAGATCGATGGGATGGATGCGGGGGAGACCCAGTACTTC. This sequence joins TRBV7-2 and TRBJ2-5; possibly TRBD2 for D (6 bases). Germline CDR1 and CDR2: SGHTA and FQGNSA. V was trimmed by 5 bases and J by 5 bases, leaving 24 bases between them. CDR3 length: 17 residues.

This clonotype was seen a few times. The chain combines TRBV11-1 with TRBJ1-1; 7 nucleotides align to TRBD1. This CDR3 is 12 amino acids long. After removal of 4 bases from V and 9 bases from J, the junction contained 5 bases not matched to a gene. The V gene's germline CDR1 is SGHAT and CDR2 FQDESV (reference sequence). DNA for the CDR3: TGTGCCAGCAGCTCTTTACAGGGGAAAGCTTTCTTT. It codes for CASSSLQGKAFF. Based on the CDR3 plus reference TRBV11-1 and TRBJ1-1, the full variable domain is EAEVAQSPRYKITEKSQAVAFWCDPISGHATLYWYRQILGQGPELLVQFQDESVVDDSQLPKDRFSAERLKGVDSTLKIQPAELGDSAMYLCASSSLQGKAFFGQGTRLTVV.

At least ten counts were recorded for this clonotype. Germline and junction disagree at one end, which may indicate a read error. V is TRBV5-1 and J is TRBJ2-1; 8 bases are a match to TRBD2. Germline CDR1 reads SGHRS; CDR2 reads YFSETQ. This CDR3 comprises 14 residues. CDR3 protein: CASSLSGSDNEQFF. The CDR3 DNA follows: TGTGCCAGCAGTTTGAGCGGGAGTGACAATGAGCAGTTCTTC.

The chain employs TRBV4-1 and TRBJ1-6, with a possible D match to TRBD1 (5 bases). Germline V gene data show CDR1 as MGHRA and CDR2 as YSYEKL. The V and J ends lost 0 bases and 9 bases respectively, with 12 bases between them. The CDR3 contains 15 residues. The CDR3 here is CASSQDRGSSSPLHF. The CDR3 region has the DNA TGCGCCAGCAGCCAAGATCGGGGCAGTAGTTCACCCCTCCACTTT.

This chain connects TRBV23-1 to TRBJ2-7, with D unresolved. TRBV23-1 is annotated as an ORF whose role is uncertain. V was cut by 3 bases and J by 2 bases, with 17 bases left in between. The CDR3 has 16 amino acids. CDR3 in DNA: TGCGCCAGCAGTCACTCGGGTAGGATTTTAACCTACGAGCAGTACTTC. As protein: CASSHSGRILTYEQYF.

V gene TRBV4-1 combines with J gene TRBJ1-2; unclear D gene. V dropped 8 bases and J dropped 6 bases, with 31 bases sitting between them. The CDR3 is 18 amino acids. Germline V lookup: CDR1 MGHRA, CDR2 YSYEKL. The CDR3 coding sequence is TGCGCCAGCGGCCCCTCCTACCCGACCGCGAACTTGGACGATGGCTACACCTTC. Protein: CASGPSYPTANLDDGYTF.

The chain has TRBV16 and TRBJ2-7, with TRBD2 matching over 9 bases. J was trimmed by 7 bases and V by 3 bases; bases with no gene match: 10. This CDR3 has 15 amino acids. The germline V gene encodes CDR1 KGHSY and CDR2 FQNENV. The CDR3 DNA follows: TGTGCCAGCAGCCACGCTAGCGGGACGGGAGGGGAGCAGTACTTC. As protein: CASSHASGTGGEQYF.

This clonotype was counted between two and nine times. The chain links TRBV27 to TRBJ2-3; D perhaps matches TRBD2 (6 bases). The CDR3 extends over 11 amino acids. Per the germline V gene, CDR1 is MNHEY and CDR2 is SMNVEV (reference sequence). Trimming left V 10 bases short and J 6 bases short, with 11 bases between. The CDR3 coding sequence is TGTGCCACCGGAGGGAGGGATACGCAGTATTTT. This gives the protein CATGGRDTQYF.

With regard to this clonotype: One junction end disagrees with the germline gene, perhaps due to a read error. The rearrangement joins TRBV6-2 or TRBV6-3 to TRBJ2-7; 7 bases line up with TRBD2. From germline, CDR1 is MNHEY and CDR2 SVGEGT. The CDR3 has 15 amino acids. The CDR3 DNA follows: TGCGCCAGCAGTTACGGTTCGGCTAGGGAGGGGAAGCAGTACTTC. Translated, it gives CASSYGSAREGKQYF.

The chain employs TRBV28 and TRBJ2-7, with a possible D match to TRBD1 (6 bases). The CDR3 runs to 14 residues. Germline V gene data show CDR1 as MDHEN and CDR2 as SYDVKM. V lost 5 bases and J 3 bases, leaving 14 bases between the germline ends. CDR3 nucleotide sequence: TGTGCCAGCAGTGCCCAGGGGCCCCTCTACGAGCAGTACTTC. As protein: CASSAQGPLYEQYF.

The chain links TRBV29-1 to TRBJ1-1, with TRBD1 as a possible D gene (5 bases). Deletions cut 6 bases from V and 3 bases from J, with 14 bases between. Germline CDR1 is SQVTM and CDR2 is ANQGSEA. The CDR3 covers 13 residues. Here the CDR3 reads CSVSRGVDTEAFF. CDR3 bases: TGCAGCGTCTCCCGGGGGGTTGACACTGAAGCTTTCTTT.

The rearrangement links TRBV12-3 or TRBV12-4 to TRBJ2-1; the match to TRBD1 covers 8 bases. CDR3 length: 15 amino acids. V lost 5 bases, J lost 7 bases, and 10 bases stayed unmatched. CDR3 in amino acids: CASSPTGGWGNEQFF. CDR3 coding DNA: TGTGCCAGCAGTCCCACAGGGGGGTGGGGTAATGAGCAGTTCTTC.